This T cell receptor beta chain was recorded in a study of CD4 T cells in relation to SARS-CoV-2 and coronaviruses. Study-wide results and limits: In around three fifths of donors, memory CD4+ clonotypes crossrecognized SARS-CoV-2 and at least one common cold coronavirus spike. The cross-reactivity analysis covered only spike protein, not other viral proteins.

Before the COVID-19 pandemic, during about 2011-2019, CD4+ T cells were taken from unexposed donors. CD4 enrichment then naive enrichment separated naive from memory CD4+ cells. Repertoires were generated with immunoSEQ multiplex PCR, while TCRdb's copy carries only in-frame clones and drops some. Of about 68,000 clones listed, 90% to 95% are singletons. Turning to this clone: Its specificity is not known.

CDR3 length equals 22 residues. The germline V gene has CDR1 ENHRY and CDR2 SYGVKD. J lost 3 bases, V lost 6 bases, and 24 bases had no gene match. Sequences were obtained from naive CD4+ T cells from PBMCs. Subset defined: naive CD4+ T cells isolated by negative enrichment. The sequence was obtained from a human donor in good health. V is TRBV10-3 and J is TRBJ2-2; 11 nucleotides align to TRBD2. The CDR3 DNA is TGTGCCATCAGGAACACTCAAGCGGGGCTAGCGGGGGGTTCATTCGACACCGGGGAGCTGTTTTTT. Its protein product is CAIRNTQAGLAGGSFDTGELFF.